Presented here are 32 T cell receptor beta chains from one specimen sequenced in a study of CD8 T cells in Susac syndrome. An input of about 0.5 to 1 ug of RNA was subjected to reverse transcription using random hexamers. TCRdb reanalysed the immunoSEQ multiplex PCR reads using MiXCR and keeps one entry per CDR3 protein. The table includes under 200,000 distinct CDR3 sequences, 85% to 95% detected once. The source material was CD8+ T cells from PBMCs. These receptors were taken from a human donor with Susac syndrome.

This chain uses TRBV11-2 with TRBJ2-3; D might be TRBD2 (5 bases). The CDR3 length is 12 residues. The V end lost 7 bases, the J end lost 6 bases, and 11 bases lay between the germline ends. Germline assignment: CDR1 SGHAT and CDR2 FQNNGV. Here the CDR3 reads CASTLPGDTQYF. The CDR3 nucleotides read TGTGCCAGCACCCTCCCGGGGGATACGCAGTATTTT.

The V gene is TRBV4-1, the J gene TRBJ2-1, with a tentative D call TRBD1 (5 bases). Germline-derived CDR1 and CDR2 are MGHRA and YSYEKL. V was trimmed by 6 bases and J by 0 bases, leaving 12 bases between them. The CDR3 consists of 15 residues. The CDR3 DNA reads TGCGCCAGCAGTCAGTCCCAGGGCTCCTACAATGAGCAGTTCTTC. This sequence encodes CASSQSQGSYNEQFF.

This chain joins TRBV4-1 and TRBJ1-1; D is unresolved. Trimming removed 0 bases from V and 6 bases from J, with 17 bases in between. CDR1 and CDR2 (germline): MGHRA, YSYEKL. This CDR3 is 16 amino acids long. The chain's CDR3 is CASSQEAAMAGAEAFF. The CDR3 DNA is TGCGCCAGCAGCCAAGAGGCAGCGATGGCGGGCGCTGAAGCTTTCTTT.

V gene TRBV7-8 combines with J gene TRBJ1-1; D not certain. The CDR3 is made up of 10 amino acids. V shed 5 bases and J shed 4 bases, with 2 bases lying between them. Germline V gene sequence: CDR1 SGHVS, CDR2 FQNEAQ. CDR3 bases: TGTGCCAGCAGCCTCACTGAAGCTTTCTTT. Translating gives CASSLTEAFF.

This chain connects TRBV27 to TRBJ1-2, with a tentative D call TRBD1 (5 bases). Per the germline V gene, CDR1 is MNHEY and CDR2 is SMNVEV (reference sequence). Deletions cut 2 bases from V and 8 bases from J, with 12 bases between. The CDR3 extends over 13 amino acids. The CDR3 DNA sequence: TGTGCCAGCAGTTTAAGCAGGGCAGAGGGCTACACCTTC. Translating gives CASSLSRAEGYTF.

The chain uses TRBV6-5 and TRBJ2-1, with D perhaps matching TRBD2 (5 bases). This CDR3 has 16 residues. Trimming cost V 0 bases and J 3 bases, with 12 bases left between them. Germline CDR1 reads MNHEY; CDR2 reads SVGAGI. This CDR3 reads CASSYSSGLLYNEQFF. The CDR3 DNA follows: TGTGCCAGCAGTTACTCGAGCGGTCTGCTCTACAATGAGCAGTTCTTC.

The V call is TRBV29-1, the J call TRBJ2-5; no firm D call. There are 16 residues in the CDR3. V shed 3 bases and J shed 3 bases, with 20 bases lying between them. CDR1 and CDR2 from the germline V gene are SQVTM and ANQGSEA. The CDR3 loop is CSVDTIQIRAEETQYF. The DNA of the CDR3 is TGCAGCGTTGATACTATACAAATAAGGGCCGAAGAGACCCAGTACTTC.

V gene TRBV27 combines with J gene TRBJ1-2; the match to TRBD1 covers 10 bases. Germline CDR1 is MNHEY and CDR2 is SMNVEV (reference sequence). This CDR3 contains 15 residues. Trimming at V came to 7 bases and at J to 0 bases, leaving 5 bases not matched to a gene. CDR3 nucleotide sequence: TGTGCCAGCAAATGGGGGACAGGGGCTAACTATGGCTACACCTTC. The encoded protein is CASKWGTGANYGYTF.

The rearrangement joins TRBV6-1 to TRBJ1-5; D is undetermined. This CDR3 is built from 14 residues. Trimming removed 6 bases from V and 0 bases from J, with 9 bases in between. Looked up from germline, CDR1 is MNHNS and CDR2 is SASEGT. The CDR3 reads CASRGFYSNQPQHF. As DNA, the CDR3 is TGTGCCAGCAGAGGATTCTATAGCAATCAGCCCCAGCATTTT.

The chain combines TRBV11-2 with TRBJ2-5; D remains unclear. The CDR3 is 13 residues long. V was cut by 2 bases and J by 0 bases, with 4 bases left in between. CDR1 is SGHAT, CDR2 FQNNGV, per germline. This CDR3 is CASSLYHQETQYF. DNA for the CDR3: TGTGCCAGCAGCTTATACCACCAAGAGACCCAGTACTTC.

V gene TRBV28 combines with J gene TRBJ2-7, with D uncertain. This CDR3 has 13 residues. Between the trimmed V and J ends, which lost 4 bases and 3 bases, there was a span of 10 bases. Germline V gene sequence: CDR1 MDHEN, CDR2 SYDVKM. Here the CDR3 DNA reads TGTGCCAGCAGTTCCGACCTAGACTACGAGCAGTACTTC. This codes for CASSSDLDYEQYF.

The chain is built from TRBV9 and TRBJ2-2; tentatively, D is TRBD2 (7 bases). The CDR3 consists of 14 residues. The V end lost 6 bases, the J end lost 4 bases, and 13 bases lay between the germline ends. Germline V lookup: CDR1 SGDLS, CDR2 YYNGEE. CDR3 in DNA: TGTGCCAGCACCGGGGGGCCCAGCACCGGGGAGCTGTTTTTT. Translation: CASTGGPSTGELFF.

The chain uses TRBV13 and TRBJ2-1; 11 bases are shared with TRBD2. The CDR3 consists of 16 residues. The germline gives CDR1 PRHDT, CDR2 FYEKMQ (reference sequence). The V gene end was trimmed by 1 base and the J gene end by 9 bases; junction bases not matched to a gene: 8. This CDR3 is CASSLETSGSMSEQFF. The CDR3 DNA follows: TGTGCCAGCAGCTTAGAAACTAGCGGGAGTATGAGTGAGCAGTTCTTC.

The chain recombines TRBV6-5 with TRBJ2-1; D is possibly TRBD2 (6 bases). The germline V gene has CDR1 MNHEY and CDR2 SVGAGI. This CDR3 spans 14 amino acids. Trimming shortened V by 5 bases and J by 4 bases, and 12 bases separated the two germline ends. CDR3 DNA: TGTGCCAGCAGTCCGGAGGGGCGTTACAATGAGCAGTTCTTC. Amino acids: CASSPEGRYNEQFF.

The V gene is TRBV11-1, the J gene TRBJ1-1; D perhaps matches TRBD1 (6 bases). The CDR3 is 12 amino acids. V was cut by 4 bases and J by 10 bases, with 13 bases left in between. The V gene's germline CDR1 is SGHAT and CDR2 FQDESV (reference sequence). The CDR3, as DNA: TGTGCCAGCAGCTCCTCCCGGGGGCGAGCTTTCTTT. Encoded protein: CASSSSRGRAFF.

The count of this clonotype is one. The junction shows a germline mismatch at one end, possibly a read error. This chain connects TRBV6-5 to TRBJ2-1; D uncertain. Germline loops: CDR1 MNHEY, CDR2 SVGAGI. The CDR3 runs 18 residues. The CDR3 bases are TGTGCCAGCAGTTACTCGACGTCTGGGTTTTCGTCCTACAATGAACAGTTCTTC. Protein sequence: CASSYSTSGFSSYNEQFF.

The CDR3 spells CASSSHVTGQITDTQYF. The CDR3 region has the DNA TGCGCCAGCAGCAGCCATGTAACGGGACAGATCACAGATACGCAGTATTTT. V gene TRBV5-1 combines with J gene TRBJ2-3; 7 bases map to TRBD1. The CDR3 has 17 amino acids. Germline V gene data show CDR1 as SGHRS and CDR2 as YFSETQ. Losses at the gene ends were 4 bases for V and 2 bases for J; bases not matched to a gene: 13.

This clonotype was recorded only once. The V call is TRBV30, the J call TRBJ2-7; 7 positions agree with TRBD2. V lost 3 bases and J lost 6; bases outside the gene matches: 8. This CDR3 is built from 13 residues. In germline, CDR1 is GTSNPN, CDR2 SVGIG (reference sequence). The CDR3 nucleotides read TGTGCCTGGAGAGGACTAGATCCCCTCGAGCAGTACTTC. This sequence encodes CAWRGLDPLEQYF.

The DNA for the CDR3 is TGTGCCAGCAGCTTATCGGGACTCGAGCTGAACTATGGCTACACCTTC. Amino acid sequence: CASSLSGLELNYGYTF. The rearrangement joins TRBV7-9 to TRBJ1-2, with D perhaps matching TRBD1 (5 bases). Germline V gene data show CDR1 as SEHNR and CDR2 as FQNEAQ (reference sequence). CDR3 length: 16 residues. V shed 2 bases and J shed 2 bases, with 15 bases lying between them. The full variable domain, its missing parts supplied by reference TRBV7-9 and TRBJ1-2, is DTGVSQNPRHKITKRGQNVTFRCDPISEHNRLYWYRQTLGQGPEFLTYFQNEAQLEKSRLLSDRFSAERPKGSFSTLEIQRTEQGDSAMYLCASSLSGLELNYGYTFGSGTRLTVV.

The chain links TRBV30 to TRBJ2-7; 8 bases map to TRBD2. The CDR3 sequence is 16 residues long. V was clipped by 4 bases and J by 6 bases; unmatched bases: 17. CDR1 and CDR2 (germline): GTSNPN, SVGIG (reference sequence). The CDR3 is CAWNVHSGLGFSEQYF. CDR3 nucleotides: TGTGCCTGGAACGTACACTCGGGACTAGGATTTTCCGAGCAGTACTTC.

The J gene is TRBJ2-3, the V gene TRBV28; 14 bases are a match to TRBD2. V shed 5 bases and J 5 bases; nucleotides not matched to a gene: 6. The CDR3 consists of 16 residues. Germline CDR1 is MDHEN and CDR2 is SYDVKM. CDR3 amino acids: CASSPRTSGGRDTQYF. DNA of the CDR3: TGTGCCAGCAGTCCCAGGACTAGCGGGGGGAGAGATACGCAGTATTTT.

The chain couples TRBV18 to TRBJ2-1; D possibly corresponds to TRBD2 (5 bases). V was trimmed by 3 bases and J by 2 bases, leaving 14 bases between them. CDR3 length equals 16 residues. Germline V gene data show CDR1 as KGHSH and CDR2 as LQKENI. The CDR3 protein is CASSPSLPGTYNEQFF. The CDR3 nucleotides read TGTGCCAGCTCACCTTCCCTGCCCGGGACCTACAATGAGCAGTTCTTC.

This chain links TRBV30 with TRBJ1-2; D is ambiguous. Deletions cut 2 bases from V and 4 bases from J, with 11 bases between. Germline V gene lookup returns CDR1 GTSNPN and CDR2 SVGIG (reference sequence). This CDR3 contains 13 residues. The CDR3 loop is CAWSWAEVYGYTF. The CDR3 nucleotides are TGTGCCTGGAGTTGGGCAGAGGTCTATGGCTACACCTTC.

The V call is TRBV2, the J call TRBJ2-2, with D possibly being TRBD1 (6 bases). The CDR3 loop spans 14 amino acids. V was shortened by 8 bases and J by 1 base, with 11 bases between the two germline ends. Germline loops: CDR1 SNHLY, CDR2 FYNNEI. CDR3 residues: CASLRTENTGELFF. The CDR3 bases are TGTGCCAGCCTACGGACAGAGAACACCGGGGAGCTGTTTTTT.

This rearrangement joins TRBV28 to TRBJ2-2; TRBD2 aligns across 9 bases. Trimming took 5 bases from V and 5 from J; bases not matched to a gene: 6. From germline, CDR1 is MDHEN and CDR2 SYDVKM. This CDR3 region has 15 residues. In DNA form, the CDR3 reads TGTGCCAGCAGTACCACCCTAGCGGGAACCGGGGAGCTGTTTTTT. The encoded protein is CASSTTLAGTGELFF.

The gene calls are TRBV12-3 or TRBV12-4 and TRBJ1-2; 7 positions match TRBD1. CDR3 length equals 14 residues. Trimming removed 7 bases from V and 8 bases from J; junction bases left unmatched: 13. CDR3: CASTPTGRRGGYTF. Here the CDR3 DNA reads TGTGCCAGCACCCCGACAGGGCGACGAGGAGGCTACACCTTC.

This clonotype occurred a few times. The chain joins TRBV11-1 to TRBJ2-1; unclear D gene. Trimming took off 3 bases at V and 7 bases at J, with 19 bases between the two ends. Germline CDR1 is SGHAT and CDR2 is FQDESV (reference sequence). The CDR3 spans 16 residues. In nucleotides, the CDR3 is TGTGCCAGCAGCTTTCTCACATCACGACTCGTTAATGAGCAGTTCTTC. It yields the protein CASSFLTSRLVNEQFF.

The rearrangement joins TRBV12-3 or TRBV12-4 to TRBJ1-6; D gene uncertain. CDR3 length: 15 amino acids. The V gene lost 10 bases and the J gene lost 0 bases, with 13 bases spanning the gap. Written as DNA, the CDR3 is TGTGCCATCCGAACAGAGAGCTCCTATAATTCACCCCTCCACTTT. Amino acid sequence: CAIRTESSYNSPLHF.

The chain joins TRBV30 to TRBJ2-5; a weak D match, TRBD2 (7 bases). The germline V gene has CDR1 GTSNPN and CDR2 SVGIG (reference sequence). The V gene lost 2 bases and the J gene lost 5 bases, with 15 bases spanning the gap. The CDR3 runs 14 residues. As DNA, the CDR3 is TGTGCCTGGAGTTTGGGGGGGGGCCGGGAGACCCAGTACTTC. Translating gives CAWSLGGGRETQYF.

The rearrangement uses TRBV9 and TRBJ2-1, with D possibly being TRBD2 (5 bases). The CDR3 contains 13 residues. V lost 4 bases and J 8 bases, leaving 13 bases between the germline ends. Germline CDR1 SGDLS, CDR2 YYNGEE. CDR3 bases: TGTGCCAGCAGCTTACGGACTGTGGATGAGCAGTTCTTC. Protein product: CASSLRTVDEQFF.

This clonotype was observed once. The rearrangement joins TRBV20-1 to TRBJ1-2; TRBD1 aligns across 8 bases. The V segment lost 3 bases and the J segment 4 bases; nucleotides outside the gene matches: 10. This CDR3 contains 15 residues. CDR1 DFQATT and CDR2 SNEGSKA come from the germline V gene (reference sequence). CDR3 in amino acids: CSARDPGQGVYGYTF. The CDR3 bases are TGCAGTGCTAGGGACCCAGGACAGGGCGTCTATGGCTACACCTTC.

This clonotype was seen once. The chain employs TRBV12-3 or TRBV12-4 and TRBJ1-1; D is unresolved. The CDR3 consists of 13 residues. Between the trimmed V and J ends, which lost 0 bases and 3 bases, there was a span of 5 bases. The DNA of the CDR3 is TGTGCCAGCAGTTTAGCCTTCTACACTGAAGCTTTCTTT. Translation gives CASSLAFYTEAFF.